This is a list of T cell receptor beta chains from one sample in a study of shared clonotypes between healthy human individuals. Repertoires were generated with immunoSEQ multiplex PCR, while TCRdb's copy carries only in-frame clones and drops some. This repertoire shows 90,000 to 120,000 clones, around 71% found once; its top ten account for approximately 25%. Sequencing was performed on memory CD8+ T cells sorted from blood. These receptors came from a young woman in good health. CDR3s include the opening cysteine and the closing phenylalanine or tryptophan. Fields, in order: D gene, clone size, J gene, V gene, CDR3 protein, CDR3 DNA. The D gene is left open where the match is weak. Not all rows give a size; the values are once, few, many and, for expanded clones, a class.

>TRBD2|many|TRBJ2-7|TRBV4-2
CASSQVGGGRALEQYF
TGTGCCAGCAGCCAAGTAGGAGGCGGGAGGGCTTTAGAGCAGTACTTC
>TRBD1|NA|TRBJ1-2|TRBV13
CASSLGQGIPLGYTF
TGTGCCAGCAGCTTGGGACAGGGGATCCCCCTCGGCTACACCTTC
>TRBD2|NA|TRBJ2-1|TRBV4-1
CASSRRTSGDNEQFF
TGCGCCAGCAGCCGTCGGACTAGCGGGGACAATGAGCAGTTCTTC
>NA|NA|TRBJ2-2|TRBV19
CASREGSQDTGELFF
TGTGCCAGTAGGGAAGGGAGCCAGGACACCGGGGAGCTGTTTTTT
>TRBD1|NA|TRBJ2-7|TRBV5-6
CASSLWDRVHEQYF
TGTGCCAGCAGCCTATGGGACAGGGTCCACGAGCAGTACTTC
>NA|NA|TRBJ2-3|TRBV7-2
CASSSPVVMGASTDTQYF
TGTGCCAGCAGCTCCCCTGTGGTTATGGGGGCTAGCACAGATACGCAGTATTTT
>TRBD2|NA|TRBJ2-1|TRBV18
CASSGTSSHNEQFF
TGTGCCAGCTCCGGGACTAGCAGCCACAATGAGCAGTTCTTC
>NA|NA|TRBJ2-7|TRBV7-2
CASSFRSQGHEQYF
TGTGCCAGCAGCTTCCGCTCTCAGGGCCACGAGCAGTACTTC
>NA|medium-sized|TRBJ2-7|TRBV2
CASSGGSTDSSFIYEQYF
TGTGCCAGCAGTGGAGGGTCTACCGACAGTAGCTTCATCTACGAGCAGTACTTC
>TRBD1|many|TRBJ2-7|TRBV25-1
CASSEPGQGSYEQYF
TGTGCCAGCAGTGAGCCGGGACAGGGGTCCTACGAGCAGTACTTC
>NA|NA|TRBJ1-2|TRBV6-1
CASRRGANYGYTF
TGTGCCAGCAGGAGAGGAGCTAACTATGGCTACACCTTC
>TRBD2|NA|TRBJ2-7|TRBV5-5
CASRVASGVYEQYF
TGTGCCAGCAGGGTCGCTAGCGGGGTCTACGAGCAGTACTTC
>NA|once|TRBJ1-4|TRBV6-1
CASSAARGYEKLFF
TGTGCCAGCAGTGCAGCCAGGGGCTATGAAAAACTGTTTTTT
>NA|NA|TRBJ2-1|TRBV15
CATSIEGDPYNEQFF
TGTGCCACCAGCATAGAAGGGGATCCCTACAATGAGCAGTTCTTC
>NA|NA|TRBJ2-7|TRBV27
CASSPGQVYEQYF
TGTGCCAGCAGCCCCGGGCAAGTCTACGAGCAGTACTTC
>TRBD2|NA|TRBJ2-7|TRBV27
CASSSGLAGREQYF
TGTGCCAGCAGTTCGGGACTAGCGGGAAGGGAGCAGTACTTC
>NA|NA|TRBJ2-5|TRBV6-1
CASSERGREETQYF
TGTGCCAGCAGTGAACGGGGACGGGAAGAGACCCAGTACTTC
>NA|few|TRBJ2-7|TRBV6-1
CALRVGQSYEQYF
TGTGCCCTGCGGGTGGGACAATCCTACGAGCAGTACTTC
>TRBD2|NA|TRBJ2-7|TRBV5-1
CASSSRTSSYEQYF
TGCGCCAGCAGCTCCCGGACTAGTTCCTACGAGCAGTACTTC
>TRBD2|many|TRBJ2-7|TRBV25-1
CASSGTSGNYEQYF
TGTGCCAGCAGTGGGACTAGCGGGAATTACGAGCAGTACTTC
>TRBD1|NA|TRBJ2-3|TRBV28
CASSTGQGADTQYF
TGTGCCAGCAGTACCGGACAGGGCGCAGATACGCAGTATTTT
>TRBD2|NA|TRBJ2-5|TRBV18
CASSSGTSGSSRVETQYF
TGTGCCAGCTCGTCCGGGACTAGCGGGAGTAGTAGGGTAGAGACCCAGTACTTC
>NA|NA|TRBJ2-5|TRBV7-6
CASSPRILGGRGETQYF
TGTGCCAGCAGCCCCCGAATCCTCGGGGGACGGGGGGAGACCCAGTACTTC
>TRBD2|NA|TRBJ2-1|TRBV5-1
CASRSGAPYNEQFF
TGCGCCAGCAGAAGCGGGGCACCCTACAATGAGCAGTTCTTC
>NA|many|TRBJ2-7|TRBV7-8
CASSSEGRGDISYEQYF
TGTGCCAGCAGCTCGGAGGGGAGAGGGGACATCTCCTACGAGCAGTACTTC
>TRBD1|few|TRBJ2-7|TRBV27
CASWDSETYEQYF
TGTGCCAGCTGGGACAGCGAAACCTACGAGCAGTACTTC
>NA|NA|TRBJ2-2|TRBV19
CASSPLTENTGELFF
TGTGCCAGTAGTCCCCTGACAGAAAACACCGGGGAGCTGTTTTTT
>TRBD2|NA|TRBJ2-3|TRBV14
CASSQNPGLAGGPTDTQYF
TGTGCCAGCAGCCAAAACCCGGGACTAGCGGGAGGACCCACAGATACGCAGTATTTT
>NA|NA|TRBJ1-1|TRBV27
CASSFDPGNTEAFF
TGTGCCAGCAGCTTCGACCCCGGGAACACTGAAGCTTTCTTT
>NA|once|TRBJ2-7|TRBV18
CASSPRATYEQYF
TGTGCCAGCTCACCAAGGGCCACCTACGAGCAGTACTTC
>TRBD1|NA|TRBJ2-5|TRBV28
CASSSEGAGTGWETQYF
TGTGCCAGCAGTTCAGAGGGGGCCGGGACGGGATGGGAGACCCAGTACTTC
>TRBD1|NA|TRBJ2-1|TRBV30
CAWLNRGNFGNEQFF
TGTGCCTGGTTGAACAGGGGTAATTTCGGGAATGAGCAGTTCTTC
>NA|once|TRBJ2-7|TRBV21-1
CASSNSGGNYEQYF
TGTGCCAGCAGCAACTCGGGGGGCAATTACGAGCAGTACTTC
>NA|NA|TRBJ1-2|TRBV6-1
CATVGTDRIYGYTF
TGTGCCACCGTTGGGACGGACCGAATCTATGGCTACACCTTC